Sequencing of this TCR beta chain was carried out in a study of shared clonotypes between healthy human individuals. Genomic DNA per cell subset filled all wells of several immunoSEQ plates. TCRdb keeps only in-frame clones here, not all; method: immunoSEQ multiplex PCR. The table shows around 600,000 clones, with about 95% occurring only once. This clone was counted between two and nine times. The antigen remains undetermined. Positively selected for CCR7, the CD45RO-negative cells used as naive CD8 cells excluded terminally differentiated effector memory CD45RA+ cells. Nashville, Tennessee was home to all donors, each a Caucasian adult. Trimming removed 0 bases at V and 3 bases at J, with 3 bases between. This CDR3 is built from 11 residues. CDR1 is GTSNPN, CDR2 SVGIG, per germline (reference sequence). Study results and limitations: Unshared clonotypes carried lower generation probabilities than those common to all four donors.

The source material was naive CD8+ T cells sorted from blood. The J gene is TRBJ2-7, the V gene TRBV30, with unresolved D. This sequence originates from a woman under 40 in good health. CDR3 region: CAWSVNYEQYF. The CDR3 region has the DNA TGTGCCTGGAGTGTTAACTACGAGCAGTACTTC.